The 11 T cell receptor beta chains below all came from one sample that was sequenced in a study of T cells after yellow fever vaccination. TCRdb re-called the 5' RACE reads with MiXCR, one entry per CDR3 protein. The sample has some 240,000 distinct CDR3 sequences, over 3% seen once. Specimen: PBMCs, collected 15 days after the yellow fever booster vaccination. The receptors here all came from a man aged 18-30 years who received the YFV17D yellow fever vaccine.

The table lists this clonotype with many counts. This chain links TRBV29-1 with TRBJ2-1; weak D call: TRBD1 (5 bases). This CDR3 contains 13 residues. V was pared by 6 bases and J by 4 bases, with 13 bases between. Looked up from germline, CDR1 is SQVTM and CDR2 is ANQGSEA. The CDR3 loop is CSVYPGPYNEQFF. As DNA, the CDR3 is TGCAGCGTCTACCCAGGGCCTTACAATGAGCAGTTCTTC.

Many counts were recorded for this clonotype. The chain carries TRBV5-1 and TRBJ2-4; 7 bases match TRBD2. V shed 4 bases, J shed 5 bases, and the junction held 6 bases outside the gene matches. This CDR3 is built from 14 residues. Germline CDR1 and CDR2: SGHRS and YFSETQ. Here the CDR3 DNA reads TGCGCCAGCAGCACCGGACTAGTCCAAAACATTCAGTACTTC. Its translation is CASSTGLVQNIQYF.

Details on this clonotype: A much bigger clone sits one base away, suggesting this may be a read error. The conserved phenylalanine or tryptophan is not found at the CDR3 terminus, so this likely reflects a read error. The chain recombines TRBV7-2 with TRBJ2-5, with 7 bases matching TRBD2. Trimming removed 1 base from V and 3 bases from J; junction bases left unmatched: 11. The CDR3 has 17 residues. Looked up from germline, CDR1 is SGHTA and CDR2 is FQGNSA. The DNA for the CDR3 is TGTGCCAGCAGCTTAGTGGGAATGAGAGCGGGGAAAGAGACCCAGTACATC. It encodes CASSLVGMRAGKETQYI.

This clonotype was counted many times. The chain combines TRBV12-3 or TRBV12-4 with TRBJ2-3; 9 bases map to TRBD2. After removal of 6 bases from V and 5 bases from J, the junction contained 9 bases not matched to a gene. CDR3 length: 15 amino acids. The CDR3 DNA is TGTGCCAGCAGCCTAGCGGGGCCACTGGAAGATACGCAGTATTTT. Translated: CASSLAGPLEDTQYF.

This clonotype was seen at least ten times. This CDR3 is CAISEGGSYGYTF. The CDR3 nucleotides are TGTGCCATCAGTGAAGGAGGTTCCTATGGCTACACCTTC. This chain connects TRBV10-3 to TRBJ1-2; D call uncertain. This CDR3 has 13 residues. The germline gives CDR1 ENHRY, CDR2 SYGVKD. Between the trimmed V and J ends, which lost 3 bases and 4 bases, there was a span of 9 bases.

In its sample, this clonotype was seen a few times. Here the CDR3 reads CASSPKMMNTEAFF. In DNA, the CDR3 is TGTGCCAGCTCTCCCAAAATGATGAACACTGAAGCTTTCTTT. This chain uses TRBV18 with TRBJ1-1; D call uncertain. Germline V gene lookup returns CDR1 KGHSH and CDR2 LQKENI. The V gene lost 6 bases and the J gene lost 0 bases, with 11 bases spanning the gap. This CDR3 contains 14 residues.

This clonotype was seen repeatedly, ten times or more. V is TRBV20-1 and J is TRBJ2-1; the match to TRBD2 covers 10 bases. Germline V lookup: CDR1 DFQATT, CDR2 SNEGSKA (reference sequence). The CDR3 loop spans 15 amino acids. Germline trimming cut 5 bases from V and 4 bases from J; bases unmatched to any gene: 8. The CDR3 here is CSAPRLAGPYNEQFF. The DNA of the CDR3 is TGCAGTGCTCCGAGACTAGCGGGCCCATACAATGAGCAGTTCTTC.

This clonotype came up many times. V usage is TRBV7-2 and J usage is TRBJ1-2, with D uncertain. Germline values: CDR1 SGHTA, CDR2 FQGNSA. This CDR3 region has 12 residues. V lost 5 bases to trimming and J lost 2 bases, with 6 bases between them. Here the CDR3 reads CASSHSNYGYTF. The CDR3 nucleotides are TGTGCCAGCAGCCATTCGAACTATGGCTACACCTTC.

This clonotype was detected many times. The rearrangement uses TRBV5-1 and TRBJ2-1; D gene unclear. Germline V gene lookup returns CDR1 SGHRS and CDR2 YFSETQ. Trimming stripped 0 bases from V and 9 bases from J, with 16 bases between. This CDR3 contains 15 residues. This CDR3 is CASSLAETPLGEQFF. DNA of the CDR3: TGCGCCAGCAGCTTGGCGGAAACTCCCCTGGGTGAGCAGTTCTTC.

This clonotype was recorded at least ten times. This CDR3 reads CASTSLAGDTQYF. CDR3 sequence (DNA): TGTGCCAGCACCTCACTAGCGGGGGATACGCAGTATTTT. This chain uses TRBV7-2 with TRBJ2-3; 10 positions agree with TRBD2. Germline CDR1 and CDR2: SGHTA and FQGNSA. V lost 7 bases, J lost 6 bases, and 4 bases stayed unmatched. The CDR3 runs to 13 residues.

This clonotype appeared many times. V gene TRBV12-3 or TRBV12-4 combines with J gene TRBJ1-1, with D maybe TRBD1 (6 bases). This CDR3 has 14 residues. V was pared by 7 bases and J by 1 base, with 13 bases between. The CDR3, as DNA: TGTGCCAGCACCCATACAGGGAGGAACACTGAAGCTTTCTTT. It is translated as CASTHTGRNTEAFF.